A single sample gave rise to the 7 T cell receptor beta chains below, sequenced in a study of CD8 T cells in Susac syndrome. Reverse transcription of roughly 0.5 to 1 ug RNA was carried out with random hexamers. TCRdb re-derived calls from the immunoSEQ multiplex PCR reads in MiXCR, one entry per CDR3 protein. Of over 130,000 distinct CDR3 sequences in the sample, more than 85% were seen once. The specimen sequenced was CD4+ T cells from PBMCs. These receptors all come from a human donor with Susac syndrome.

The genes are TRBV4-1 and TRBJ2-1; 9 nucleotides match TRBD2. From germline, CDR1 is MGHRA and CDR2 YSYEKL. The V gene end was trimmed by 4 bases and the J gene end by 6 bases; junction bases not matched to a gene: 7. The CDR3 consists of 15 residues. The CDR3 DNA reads TGCGCCAGCAGCCCATACGGACTAGCGTCCAATGAGCAGTTCTTC. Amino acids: CASSPYGLASNEQFF.

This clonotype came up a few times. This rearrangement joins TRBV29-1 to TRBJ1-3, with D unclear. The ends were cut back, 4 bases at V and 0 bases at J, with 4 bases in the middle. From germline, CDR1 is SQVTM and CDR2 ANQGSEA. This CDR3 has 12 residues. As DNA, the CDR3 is TGCAGCGTTGTTACCTCTGGAAACACCATATATTTT. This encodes CSVVTSGNTIYF.

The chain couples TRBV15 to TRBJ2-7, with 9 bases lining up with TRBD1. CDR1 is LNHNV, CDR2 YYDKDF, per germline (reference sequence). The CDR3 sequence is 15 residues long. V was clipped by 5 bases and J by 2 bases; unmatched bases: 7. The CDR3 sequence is CATSRTGQGAYEQYF. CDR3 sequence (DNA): TGTGCCACCAGCCGCACGGGACAGGGCGCCTACGAGCAGTACTTC.

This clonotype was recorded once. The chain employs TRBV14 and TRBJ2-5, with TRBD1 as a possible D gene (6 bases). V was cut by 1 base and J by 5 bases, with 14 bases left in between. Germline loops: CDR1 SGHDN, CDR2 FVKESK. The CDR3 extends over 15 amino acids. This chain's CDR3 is CASSQGGRGRETQYF. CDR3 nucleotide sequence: TGTGCCAGCAGCCAAGGAGGCAGGGGTCGGGAGACCCAGTACTTC.

This chain's CDR3 is CASSQDARKPGTTGELFF. The CDR3, as DNA: TGCGCCAGCAGCCAAGACGCACGAAAACCAGGGACCACCGGGGAGCTGTTTTTT. The chain recombines TRBV4-1 with TRBJ2-2, with D perhaps assigned TRBD1 or TRBD2 (5 bases each). Germline-derived CDR1 and CDR2 are MGHRA and YSYEKL. The V and J ends lost 0 bases and 4 bases respectively, with 18 bases between them. The CDR3 is 18 amino acids.

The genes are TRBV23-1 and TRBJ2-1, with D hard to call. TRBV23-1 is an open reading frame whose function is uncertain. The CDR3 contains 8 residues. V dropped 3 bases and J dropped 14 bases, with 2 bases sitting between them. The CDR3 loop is CASSQKFF. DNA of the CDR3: TGCGCCAGCAGTCAGAAGTTCTTC.

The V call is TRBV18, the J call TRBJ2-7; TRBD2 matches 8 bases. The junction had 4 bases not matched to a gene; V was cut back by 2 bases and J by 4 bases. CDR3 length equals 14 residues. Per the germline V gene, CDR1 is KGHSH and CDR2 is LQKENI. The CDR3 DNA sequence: TGTGCCAGCTCACCAAACGGGGGGGCTTACGAGCAGTACTTC. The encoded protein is CASSPNGGAYEQYF.